This T cell receptor (beta chain) was observed in a study of pediatric ulcerative colitis. Some clones are missing from TCRdb's copy, which holds only in-frame ones; the method was immunoSEQ multiplex PCR. The data contain 30,000 to 45,000 clones, roughly 85% of them singletons. V shed 4 bases and J shed 5 bases, with 8 bases lying between them. The CDR3 is 12 residues long. Germline loops: CDR1 SNHLY, CDR2 FYNNEI. The rearrangement joins TRBV2 to TRBJ2-5, with a weak D call TRBD1 (5 bases). Sample: blood. This receptor was obtained from a girl under 18 with moderate ulcerative colitis. CDR3 amino acids: CASSVKGETQYF. The CDR3 DNA reads as TGTGCCAGCAGTGTGAAGGGGGAGACCCAGTACTTC.